These 18 T cell receptor beta chains were all obtained from the same sample, sequenced in a study of identical twins. TCRdb fed the 5' RACE reads into MiXCR, producing one record per CDR3 protein. In the table there are more than 650,000 distinct CDR3 sequences, roughly 6% of which are singletons. Sequencing input: naive T cells sorted from blood. The receptors derive from a man aged 18-30 years in good health.

The table lists this clonotype with many counts. The V and J genes are TRBV12-3 or TRBV12-4 and TRBJ2-7; D tentatively fits TRBD1 or TRBD2 (7 bases each). CDR3 size: 14 residues. The V and J ends lost 8 bases and 7 bases respectively, with 21 bases between them. The CDR3 DNA is TGTGCCAGCGGCAGGGGGGGGATTAAAAGGGAGCAGTACTTC. Translation gives CASGRGGIKREQYF.

This clonotype was recorded many times. V gene TRBV12-3 or TRBV12-4 combines with J gene TRBJ2-1, with 8 positions matching TRBD2. The CDR3 contains 15 residues. V dropped 6 bases and J dropped 7; count of bases not matched to a gene: 11. CDR3 sequence: CASRDPAGVLNEQFF. The CDR3 coding sequence is TGTGCCAGCAGAGACCCAGCGGGAGTATTAAATGAGCAGTTCTTC.

There are many counts of this clonotype. The chain employs TRBV12-3 or TRBV12-4 and TRBJ2-1; TRBD1 agrees at 12 bases. The CDR3 spans 15 residues. Unmatched junction bases numbered 6, after V lost 5 bases and J lost 7 bases. The CDR3 spells CASSPGTGGENEQFF. For the CDR3, the DNA is TGTGCCAGCAGTCCCGGGACAGGGGGCGAAAATGAGCAGTTCTTC.

This clonotype was counted a few times. The chain couples TRBV7-2 to TRBJ1-1, with 9 bases lining up with TRBD1. The CDR3 loop spans 15 amino acids. Trimming removed 5 bases from V and 4 bases from J; junction bases left unmatched: 8. Germline V CDR1 and CDR2: SGHTA, FQGNSA. The CDR3 here is CASSKQQGAGTEAFF. CDR3 in DNA: TGTGCCAGCAGCAAACAACAGGGGGCAGGCACTGAAGCTTTCTTT.

This clonotype was picked up many times. A junction boundary mismatches the germline segment, possibly from a read error. The rearrangement uses TRBV5-1 and TRBJ2-5, with D perhaps matching TRBD1 or TRBD2 (5 bases each). CDR3 length: 13 residues. Per the germline V gene, CDR1 is SGHRS and CDR2 is YFSETQ. CDR3 in DNA: TGTGCCAGCAGTTTTCAGGGCGGGGAGACCCAGTACTTC. Translating gives CASSFQGGETQYF.

This clonotype was seen only a few times. The chain recombines TRBV6-2 or TRBV6-3 with TRBJ1-5; 7 bases map to TRBD1. The length of the CDR3 is 14 residues. V shed 4 bases, J shed 5 bases, and the junction held 5 bases outside the gene matches. The V gene's germline CDR1 is MNHEY and CDR2 SVGEGT. CDR3 protein: CASSLWTGDQPQHF. The CDR3, as DNA: TGTGCCAGCAGTTTATGGACAGGCGATCAGCCCCAGCATTTT.

This clonotype was counted at least ten times. This rearrangement joins TRBV11-2 to TRBJ2-1; 8 bases are shared with TRBD2. Trimming took 4 bases from V and 7 from J; bases not matched to a gene: 12. The CDR3 totals 16 residues. Germline values: CDR1 SGHAT, CDR2 FQNNGV. The CDR3 loop reads CASSSISGLGLNEQFF. In nucleotides, the CDR3 is TGTGCCAGCAGCTCCATATCGGGACTAGGTTTAAATGAGCAGTTCTTC.

This rearrangement joins TRBV4-3 to TRBJ1-1, with a tentative D call TRBD1 (6 bases). There are 16 residues in the CDR3. V lost 3 bases, J lost 0 bases, and 14 bases lay in between. Germline loops: CDR1 LGHNA, CDR2 YSLEER. CDR3: CASSQDSTAMNTEAFF. The CDR3 DNA follows: TGCGCCAGCAGCCAGGACAGTACTGCTATGAACACTGAAGCTTTCTTT.

This sequence joins TRBV2 and TRBJ2-3; D not resolved. Trimming removed 8 bases from V and 11 bases from J, with 17 bases in between. CDR3 length: 12 residues. The V gene's germline CDR1 is SNHLY and CDR2 FYNNEI. CDR3 coding DNA: TGTGCCAGCGATGACCTATTTTTTGGGCAGTATTTT. Protein sequence: CASDDLFFGQYF.

This clonotype was seen ten or more times. The chain carries TRBV28 and TRBJ2-4; D unresolved. CDR1 and CDR2 (germline): MDHEN, SYDVKM. The CDR3 is 12 amino acids. With 6 bases removed from V and 5 bases from J, the gap between germline ends came to 8 bases. DNA of the CDR3: TGTGCCAGCAGCCTCCGGCAAAACATTCAGTACTTC. This sequence encodes CASSLRQNIQYF. Full variable domain (remainder filled in from reference TRBV28 and TRBJ2-4): DVKVTQSSRYLVKRTGEKVFLECVQDMDHENMFWYRQDPGLGLRLIYFSYDVKMKEKGDIPEGYSVSREKKERFSLILESASTNQTSMYLCASSLRQNIQYFGAGTRLSVL.

The chain uses TRBV10-3 and TRBJ2-1, with a possible D match to TRBD2 (6 bases). V gave up 3 bases and J gave up 6 bases, with 18 bases separating them. CDR1 and CDR2 (germline): ENHRY, SYGVKD. This CDR3 is 16 amino acids long. CDR3 bases: TGTGCCATCAGTGATCTAACGCTAGCGACAAGCAATGAGCAGTTCTTC. This gives the protein CAISDLTLATSNEQFF.

In its sample, this clonotype was seen many times. V gene TRBV20-1 combines with J gene TRBJ1-5; TRBD1 matches at 8 bases. Per the germline V gene, CDR1 is DFQATT and CDR2 is SNEGSKA (reference sequence). The trim removed 3 bases at V and 2 bases at J, leaving 6 bases unmatched. The CDR3 covers 15 residues. The CDR3 region has the DNA TGCAGTGCTAGCCTCCCGGGACAGGGCAATCAGCCCCAGCATTTT. Encoded protein: CSASLPGQGNQPQHF.

Points on this clonotype: A much more abundant neighbour one base away suggests this may be a read error. The chain recombines TRBV7-6 with TRBJ1-5, with 8 bases matching TRBD1. Germline CDR1 and CDR2: SGHVS and FNYEAQ. The CDR3 sequence is 13 residues long. The junction had 2 bases not matched to a gene; V was cut back by 5 bases and J by 5 bases. The CDR3 loop is CASSQGQDQPQHF. The CDR3 coding sequence is TGTGCCAGCAGCCAGGGACAGGATCAGCCCCAGCATTTT.

This clonotype was counted only a few times. This rearrangement joins TRBV5-1 to TRBJ2-3; TRBD2 aligns across 10 bases. Germline V gene lookup returns CDR1 SGHRS and CDR2 YFSETQ. The CDR3 is 16 amino acids. The V and J ends lost 1 base and 5 bases, in that order; junction bases with no gene match: 7. CDR3 residues: CASSLLAGAVEDTQYF. The CDR3 coding sequence is TGCGCCAGCAGCTTGCTAGCGGGAGCAGTAGAAGATACGCAGTATTTT.

This clonotype has at least ten counts. The chain combines TRBV29-1 with TRBJ2-3; perhaps TRBD2 as D (6 bases). Germline assignment: CDR1 SQVTM and CDR2 ANQGSEA. Trimming left V 8 bases short and J 4 bases short, with 16 bases between. The CDR3 length is 13 residues. The CDR3 sequence: CSFSRLVSDTQYF. The DNA of the CDR3 is TGCAGCTTCTCGAGACTAGTATCAGATACGCAGTATTTT.

The chain uses TRBV6-5 and TRBJ2-7; the match to TRBD2 covers 9 bases. This CDR3 spans 16 amino acids. CDR1 is MNHEY, CDR2 SVGAGI, per germline. V shed 0 bases, J shed 5 bases, and the junction held 8 bases outside the gene matches. In DNA, the CDR3 is TGTGCCAGCAGTTACTCGACGAGCGGGGGGCTTCACGAGCAGTACTTC. Its translation: CASSYSTSGGLHEQYF.

This clonotype was seen only a few times. This chain uses TRBV5-6 with TRBJ1-1; a weak D match, TRBD1 (6 bases). Trimming pared 4 bases from V and 3 bases from J, leaving 19 bases between. Germline CDR1 SGHDT, CDR2 YYEEEE. This CDR3 has 16 residues. The CDR3 sequence is CASSPDLQGRHTEAFF. In nucleotides, the CDR3 is TGTGCCAGCAGCCCAGACCTACAGGGTAGGCACACTGAAGCTTTCTTT.

V gene TRBV12-5 combines with J gene TRBJ2-1; D gene ambiguous. Per the germline V gene, CDR1 is LGHNT and CDR2 is FRNRAP. The CDR3 is made up of 15 amino acids. The germline V and J ends were trimmed by 0 bases and 3 bases, with 9 bases remaining between them. CDR3 region: CASGLVDGLYNEQFF. CDR3 nucleotide sequence: TGTGCTAGTGGTTTGGTCGACGGCCTCTACAATGAGCAGTTCTTC.